The 5 T cell receptor beta chains listed next were all sequenced from one sample in a study of shared clonotypes between healthy human individuals. Here immunoSEQ multiplex PCR was the method, and the copy in TCRdb shows in-frame clones only, minus some. The table includes approximately 470,000 clones, approximately 84% detected once. The source material was PBMCs. Source of these receptors: a woman between 35 and 50 years old in good health. Some clones in this sample may be carry-over from other donors' samples.

This chain joins TRBV6-5 and TRBJ2-1; D gene ambiguous. The length of the CDR3 is 13 residues. V was cut by 6 bases and J by 8 bases, with 14 bases left in between. Germline V gene data show CDR1 as MNHEY and CDR2 as SVGAGI. The CDR3 is CASSPSELYEQFF. DNA of the CDR3: TGTGCCAGCAGCCCCTCCGAGTTGTATGAGCAGTTCTTC.

The chain recombines TRBV29-1 with TRBJ2-2, with D uncertain. The CDR3 covers 13 residues. Germline lookup yields CDR1 SQVTM and CDR2 ANQGSEA. V was shortened by 1 base and J by 6 bases, with 9 bases between the two germline ends. The CDR3 is CSVEGRVAGELFF. The CDR3 region has the DNA TGCAGCGTTGAAGGTCGTGTCGCCGGGGAGCTGTTTTTT.

This clone was picked up a small number of times. This sequence joins TRBV29-1 and TRBJ1-1; TRBD1 might be the D (6 bases). The V gene's germline CDR1 is SQVTM and CDR2 ANQGSEA. The CDR3 runs to 13 residues. The V end was cut by 6 bases, the J end by 0 bases, with 11 bases between. The chain's CDR3 is CSVGQMLNTEAFF. The CDR3 region has the DNA TGCAGCGTAGGACAGATGTTGAACACTGAAGCTTTCTTT.

The V call is TRBV30, the J call TRBJ2-1, with 7 bases fitting TRBD1. The trim removed 1 base at V and 10 bases at J, leaving 16 bases unmatched. The CDR3 totals 16 residues. The V gene's germline CDR1 is GTSNPN and CDR2 SVGIG (reference sequence). Here the CDR3 reads CAWSAAQGVILGEQFF. CDR3 sequence (DNA): TGTGCCTGGAGTGCAGCCCAGGGGGTGATACTGGGGGAGCAGTTCTTC.

This clone was seen more than once but under ten times. The chain links TRBV6-1 to TRBJ2-1; 9 bases match TRBD2. The V and J ends lost 4 bases and 7 bases, in that order; junction bases with no gene match: 14. Germline CDR1 reads MNHNS; CDR2 reads SASEGT. The CDR3 length is 17 residues. CDR3 in amino acids: CASSVSFFLAGVNEQFF. CDR3 nucleotides: TGTGCCAGCAGTGTAAGTTTCTTTTTAGCGGGAGTGAATGAGCAGTTCTTC.